The rows below give T cell receptor beta chains drawn from one sample of a study of blood T cell repertoires in COVID-19. Only in-frame clones appear in the TCRdb table, and some are missing; sequencing was by immunoSEQ multiplex PCR. Here the sample spans hundreds of thousands of clones, 80% to 85% being singletons. Sequencing was performed on PBMCs or T cells enriched from blood (not recorded which). The receptor set was obtained from a man aged 40-49 years who had been exposed to COVID-19. CDR3s include the opening cysteine and the closing phenylalanine or tryptophan. A D gene is named only where the DNA matches it firmly. Size values are once, few and many counts, or a class for expanded clones, and some rows have none.

>TRBV29-1|.|.|TRBJ2-2
TGCAGCGTTGCGGGGTTGGCGTTTCAAAACGGGGAGCTGTTTTTT
CSVAGLAFQNGELFF
>TRBV6-5|.|.|TRBJ1-3
TGTGCCACAGAGGCCAGGGGCTCTGGAAACACCATATATTTT
CATEARGSGNTIYF
>TRBV10-3|.|.|TRBJ2-3
TGTGCCATCAGTGATGGGCAGGTCGCTAATACGCAGTATTTT
CAISDGQVANTQYF
>TRBV5-1|TRBD1|.|TRBJ1-1
TGCGCCAGCAGCTCCGGGACAGGAAACACTGAAGCTTTCTTT
CASSSGTGNTEAFF
>TRBV12-3/TRBV12-4|.|few|TRBJ1-2
TGTGCCAGCAGGGGGACACGCTATGGCTACACCTTC
CASRGTRYGYTF
>TRBV1|.|once|TRBJ2-7
TGCACCAGCAGCCAAGCTTTGACTAGCGGGAGACCCTACGAGCAGTACTTC
CTSSQALTSGRPYEQYF
>TRBV6-5|.|.|TRBJ2-3
TGTGCCAGCTCAGTTCGCGATACGCAGTATTTT
CASSVRDTQYF
>TRBV7-3|TRBD1|few|TRBJ1-2
TGTGCCAGCAGCTTGGACAGGTTCTATGGCTACACCTTC
CASSLDRFYGYTF
>TRBV18|TRBD1|.|TRBJ1-1
TGTGCCAGCTCACCAATACAGGGGGCGGAGGCTTTCTTT
CASSPIQGAEAFF
>TRBV4-1|.|once|TRBJ1-2
TGCGCCAGCAGCGAAGCGCGGGGGTGGGGGATCGGCTACACCTTC
CASSEARGWGIGYTF
>TRBV4-2|TRBD2|.|TRBJ2-5
TGTGCCAGCAGCCAAGTCGGTCGACTAGCGTCTGGAGGGACCCAGTACTTC
CASSQVGRLASGGTQYF
>TRBV7-2|.|.|TRBJ2-5
TGTGCCAGCATCTTTAGCGCTTGGTCCCCCCAAGAGACCCAGTACTTC
CASIFSAWSPQETQYF
>TRBV6-1|.|.|TRBJ2-5
TGTGCCAGCAGTGAATTTGGGAGGGGGAGGTCCCAGTACTTC
CASSEFGRGRSQYF
>TRBV14|TRBD2|.|TRBJ2-1
TGTGCCAGCAGCCAAAACGGGAGGGCGTTAAATGAGCAGTTCTTC
CASSQNGRALNEQFF
>TRBV9|TRBD1|.|TRBJ1-2
TGTGCCAGCAGCGTTAGGACAGGGGCCCACTATGGCTACACCTTC
CASSVRTGAHYGYTF
>TRBV13|.|.|TRBJ2-7
TGTGCCAGCAGCTTAGGCCGAAGGGACTCTTGGTACTTC
CASSLGRRDSWYF
>TRBV4-2|TRBD1|.|TRBJ2-5
TGTGCCAGCAGCCAAGATCTTGGGACAGTTTCCCTGTACTTC
CASSQDLGTVSLYF
>TRBV6-1|.|.|TRBJ2-4
TGTGCCAGCAGTGAAGCTTCACTAGCCAAAAACATTCAGTACTTC
CASSEASLAKNIQYF